The 27 T cell receptor beta chains below were found in one sample sequenced in a study of blood T cells in healthy people across ages. Primed by a sample-barcoded 5' primer and a J-beta primer mix, a second PCR proceeded for about 6 to 11 cycles. MiXCR, run by TCRdb on the 5' RACE reads, gives a single entry per CDR3 protein. The sample lists 1.5 million to 2 million distinct CDR3 sequences, roughly 30% occurring once. Source material: blood. These receptors originate from a woman in her 30s in good health.

This clonotype was observed many times. This chain uses TRBV5-6 with TRBJ1-2, with 8 bases identical to TRBD1. The CDR3 extends over 13 amino acids. V trimming: 3 bases; J trimming: 7 bases; junction bases outside the gene matches: 5. CDR1 is SGHDT, CDR2 YYEEEE, per germline. The CDR3 DNA reads as TGTGCCAGCAGCTCGGACAGGGTGACTGGCTACACCTTC. Translation gives CASSSDRVTGYTF. The full variable domain, in which reference TRBV5-6 and TRBJ1-2 provide the parts outside the CDR3, is DAGVTQSPTHLIKTRGQQVTLRCSPKSGHDTVSWYQQALGQGPQFIFQYYEEEERQRGNFPDRFSGHQFPNYSSELNVNALLLGDSALYLCASSSDRVTGYTFGSGTRLTVV.

This clonotype was seen only a few times. The rearrangement uses TRBV10-2 and TRBJ1-1; D possibly corresponds to TRBD1 (5 bases). The ends were cut back, 3 bases at V and 1 base at J, with 9 bases in the middle. Germline values: CDR1 WSHSY, CDR2 SAAADI. CDR3 length equals 14 residues. The CDR3: CASSDQGRNTEAFF. As DNA, the CDR3 is TGCGCCAGCAGTGACCAGGGTCGGAACACTGAAGCTTTCTTT.

Remarks on this clonotype: A much larger clone lies one base from this, so it may be a read error. The rearrangement links TRBV11-2 to TRBJ2-4, with no clear D. Germline CDR1 SGHAT, CDR2 FQNNGV. The CDR3 has 19 amino acids. This CDR3 reads CASSSQLGLSSIAKNIQDF. The CDR3 DNA is TGTGCCAGCAGCTCCCAGTTGGGTCTGTCGTCAATAGCCAAAAACATTCAGGACTTC.

With regard to this clonotype: This may come from a read error, since a much larger clone is one base off. This chain links TRBV7-9 with TRBJ2-1; possibly TRBD2 for D (7 bases). Judging by the DNA end, TRBJ2-7 fits better; the J call may be wrong. From germline, CDR1 is SEHNR and CDR2 FQNEAQ (reference sequence). This CDR3 is built from 14 residues. The CDR3 DNA sequence: TGTGCCAGCGTCCCGAGGGGGGGATACAATGAGCAGTACTTC. Its protein is CASVPRGGYNEQYF.

J is TRBJ1-2 and V is TRBV20-1, with D possibly being TRBD1 (5 bases). V lost 3 bases and J 8 bases, leaving 10 bases between the germline ends. This CDR3 is built from 11 residues. The germline gives CDR1 DFQATT, CDR2 SNEGSKA (reference sequence). The CDR3 region is CSARGEEGYTF. The CDR3 DNA is TGCAGTGCTAGGGGGGAGGAAGGCTACACCTTC.

This clonotype was found a few times. The chain couples TRBV20-1 to TRBJ2-1, with 11 positions matching TRBD2. CDR3 length equals 16 residues. The J segment lost 4 bases and the V segment lost 4 bases, leaving 9 bases of the junction unmatched. Germline V gene lookup returns CDR1 DFQATT and CDR2 SNEGSKA (reference sequence). DNA for the CDR3: TGCAGTGCTACTACCCTAGCGGGAGGTAGTTACAATGAGCAGTTCTTC. This gives the protein CSATTLAGGSYNEQFF.

A word on this clonotype: A read error may explain this, as a much larger clone is one base away. The rearrangement links TRBV25-1 to TRBJ2-7; perhaps TRBD2 as D (6 bases). The CDR3 length is 13 residues. In germline, CDR1 is MGHDK, CDR2 SYGVNS. Trimming removed 6 bases at V and 5 bases at J, with 14 bases between. The CDR3 is CASREGYRDEQYF. The CDR3 DNA is TGTGCCAGCAGGGAGGGGTATAGGGACGAGCAGTACTTC.

A single count supports this clonotype. The CDR3 loop reads CASNWGKRDNEQFF. The CDR3 DNA reads as TGTGCCAGTAATTGGGGGAAGAGAGATAATGAGCAGTTCTTC. The chain employs TRBV19 and TRBJ2-1; TRBD1 or TRBD2 may be the D gene (5 bases each). V was trimmed by 7 bases and J by 7 bases, leaving 17 bases between them. The CDR3 is 14 amino acids. In germline, CDR1 is LNHDA, CDR2 SQIVND (reference sequence).

The CDR3 bases are TGTGCCAGCAGCCCGTTGGGGGAGTCCTTCTCCTACAATGAGCAGTTCTTC. Encoded protein: CASSPLGESFSYNEQFF. V and J are TRBV5-6 and TRBJ2-1; D might be TRBD1 or TRBD2, each matching 5 bases. The CDR3 loop spans 17 amino acids. The germline CDR1 and CDR2 sequences are SGHDT and YYEEEE. With 4 bases removed from V and 0 bases from J, the gap between germline ends came to 17 bases.

The chain uses TRBV20-1 and TRBJ2-1; D gene unclear. The CDR3 covers 13 residues. CDR1 DFQATT and CDR2 SNEGSKA come from the germline V gene (reference sequence). Trimming left V 5 bases short and J 5 bases short, with 13 bases between. The CDR3 region is CSARSRVNNEQFF. In DNA, the CDR3 is TGCAGTGCTCGCTCCCGGGTCAACAATGAGCAGTTCTTC.

The chain links TRBV29-1 to TRBJ1-3; 10 nucleotides agree with TRBD1. The V segment lost 4 bases and the J segment 5 bases; nucleotides outside the gene matches: 5. The CDR3 totals 14 residues. The germline gives CDR1 SQVTM, CDR2 ANQGSEA. CDR3 loop: CSVAGTGDRNTIYF. CDR3 coding DNA: TGCAGCGTTGCTGGGACAGGGGATAGAAACACCATATATTTT.

The chain recombines TRBV28 with TRBJ1-6, with 10 bases lining up with TRBD1. The J segment lost 6 bases and the V segment lost 8 bases, leaving 7 bases of the junction unmatched. This CDR3 comprises 15 residues. Germline assignment: CDR1 MDHEN and CDR2 SYDVKM. This chain's CDR3 is CASHQGTGVNSPLHF. The CDR3 region has the DNA TGTGCCAGCCATCAAGGGACAGGGGTTAATTCACCCCTCCACTTT.

Many counts were recorded for this clonotype. The V call is TRBV12-3 or TRBV12-4, the J call TRBJ1-5, with TRBD1 matching 8 bases. Unmatched junction bases numbered 2, after V lost 5 bases and J lost 2 bases. The CDR3 consists of 14 residues. The CDR3 region has the DNA TGTGCCAGCAGTCCGACAGGGGGCAATCAGCCCCAGCATTTT. Translating it yields CASSPTGGNQPQHF.

In its sample, this clonotype was seen a few times. The chain uses TRBV3-1 and TRBJ2-1; D might be TRBD2 (5 bases). Trimming removed 4 bases at V and 6 bases at J, with 16 bases between. Germline CDR1 is LGHDT and CDR2 is YNNKEL (reference sequence). CDR3 size: 15 residues. CDR3 amino acids: CASSPSSRGFNEQFF. Here the CDR3 DNA reads TGTGCCAGCAGCCCCAGTAGTCGGGGTTTCAATGAGCAGTTCTTC.

The V call is TRBV6-5, the J call TRBJ1-5, with D perhaps TRBD1 (5 bases). Between the trimmed V and J ends, which lost 7 bases and 4 bases, there was a span of 8 bases. Per germline, CDR1 MNHEY and CDR2 SVGAGI. CDR3 size: 12 residues. CDR3 residues: CASMGPNQPQHF. The CDR3 DNA sequence: TGTGCCAGCATGGGGCCAAATCAGCCCCAGCATTTT.

J is TRBJ2-5 and V is TRBV12-3 or TRBV12-4, with D maybe TRBD2 (5 bases). V was cut by 3 bases and J by 5 bases, with 16 bases left in between. The CDR3 is made up of 15 amino acids. The CDR3 sequence is CASSFDDTGEETQYF. The DNA of the CDR3 is TGTGCCAGCAGTTTCGATGACACTGGGGAGGAGACCCAGTACTTC.

J is TRBJ2-7 and V is TRBV7-2; 10 positions agree with TRBD2. The CDR3 is made up of 15 amino acids. The V segment lost 5 bases and the J segment 3 bases; nucleotides outside the gene matches: 7. The germline V gene has CDR1 SGHTA and CDR2 FQGNSA. CDR3 amino acids: CASSPARLAGYEQYF. For the CDR3, the DNA is TGTGCCAGCAGCCCAGCCAGACTAGCGGGCTACGAGCAGTACTTC.

This clonotype was counted at least ten times. The rearrangement joins TRBV7-2 to TRBJ2-7, with unresolved D. CDR3 length: 16 residues. V dropped 0 bases and J dropped 2 bases, with 14 bases sitting between them. CDR1 is SGHTA, CDR2 FQGNSA, per germline. CDR3 coding DNA: TGTGCCAGCAGCTTAGCGGGCGCGTACCCCGCCTACGAGCAGTACTTC. It specifies CASSLAGAYPAYEQYF.

The chain combines TRBV7-9 with TRBJ2-7; tentative D call: TRBD1 (6 bases). CDR1 and CDR2 (germline): SEHNR, FQNEAQ (reference sequence). With 6 bases removed from V and 3 bases from J, the gap between germline ends came to 18 bases. The CDR3 spans 15 residues. The CDR3, as DNA: TGTGCCAGCAGTTCCACAGAGTCCAGGGGCTACGAGCAGTACTTC. Encoded protein: CASSSTESRGYEQYF.

With respect to this clonotype: This could be a read error, since a much larger clone is one nucleotide away. The gene calls are TRBV4-1 and TRBJ2-7; 9 nucleotides agree with TRBD2. V lost 3 bases, J lost 7 bases, and 13 bases stayed unmatched. The CDR3 has 16 amino acids. The V gene's germline CDR1 is MGHRA and CDR2 YSYEKL. The CDR3 loop reads CASSHPMGLATNEQYF. CDR3 coding DNA: TGCGCCAGCAGCCATCCGATGGGACTAGCTACTAATGAGCAGTACTTC.

Here the CDR3 reads CASSPRTGGRTEAFF. The CDR3 nucleotides read TGTGCCAGCAGTCCCAGGACAGGGGGGCGGACTGAAGCTTTCTTT. The V gene is TRBV6-1, the J gene TRBJ1-1; 10 positions match TRBD1. Per the germline V gene, CDR1 is MNHNS and CDR2 is SASEGT. This CDR3 contains 15 residues. J was trimmed by 5 bases and V by 5 bases; bases with no gene match: 8.

This clonotype was found many times. The V and J genes are TRBV7-2 and TRBJ2-7, with 9 positions matching TRBD2. The CDR3 spans 14 residues. Germline lookup yields CDR1 SGHTA and CDR2 FQGNSA. V trimming: 6 bases; J trimming: 2 bases; junction bases outside the gene matches: 5. This CDR3 reads CASRTLAGPYEQYF. The CDR3 DNA reads TGTGCCAGCAGGACCCTAGCGGGGCCCTACGAGCAGTACTTC.

The CDR3 reads CASSLDLGTAYEQYF. DNA of the CDR3: TGTGCCAGCAGCTTAGATCTAGGGACAGCCTACGAGCAGTACTTC. The rearrangement joins TRBV11-2 to TRBJ2-7; 7 bases line up with TRBD1. J was trimmed by 2 bases and V by 0 bases; bases with no gene match: 4. The V gene's germline CDR1 is SGHAT and CDR2 FQNNGV. The CDR3 consists of 15 residues. The entire variable domain, with the rest obtained from reference TRBV11-2 and TRBJ2-7, is as follows: EAGVAQSPRYKIIEKRQSVAFWCNPISGHATLYWYQQILGQGPKLLIQFQNNGVVDDSQLPKDRFSAERLKGVDSTLKIQPAKLEDSAVYLCASSLDLGTAYEQYFGPGTRLTVT.

This clonotype has only a few counts. The rearrangement joins TRBV4-3 to TRBJ1-2; unclear D gene. V lost 3 bases to trimming and J lost 0 bases, with 11 bases between them. The V gene's germline CDR1 is LGHNA and CDR2 YSLEER. This CDR3 has 15 residues. Here the CDR3 DNA reads TGCGCCAGCAGCCATACACTCACAGCTAACTATGGCTACACCTTC. It yields the protein CASSHTLTANYGYTF.

The chain links TRBV2 to TRBJ2-3; D might be TRBD2 (5 bases). The ends were cut back, 8 bases at V and 2 bases at J, with 11 bases in the middle. This CDR3 region has 13 residues. Per the germline V gene, CDR1 is SNHLY and CDR2 is FYNNEI. CDR3 residues: CASEAVSTDTQYF. The DNA for the CDR3 is TGTGCCAGCGAAGCGGTCTCCACAGATACGCAGTATTTT. The full variable domain, completed using reference TRBV2 and TRBJ2-3, is EPEVTQTPSHQVTQMGQEVILRCVPISNHLYFYWYRQILGQKVEFLVSFYNNEISEKSEIFDDQFSVERPDGSNFTLKIRSTKLEDSAMYFCASEAVSTDTQYFGPGTRLTVL.

This chain uses TRBV7-9 with TRBJ1-3, with D possibly being TRBD1 (6 bases). V shed 4 bases and J shed 6 bases, with 16 bases lying between them. The CDR3 runs to 15 residues. CDR1 SEHNR and CDR2 FQNEAQ come from the germline V gene (reference sequence). The CDR3 DNA reads as TGTGCCAGCAGCTCCCTCGGACAGCGGGAAAACACCATATATTTT. It is translated as CASSSLGQRENTIYF.

This CDR3 reads CANSRWGDYGYTF. CDR3 nucleotides: TGTGCCAATTCCCGATGGGGGGACTATGGCTACACCTTC. The genes are TRBV2 and TRBJ1-2; a weak D match, TRBD1 (5 bases). Germline values: CDR1 SNHLY, CDR2 FYNNEI. CDR3 length equals 13 residues. V lost 10 bases to trimming and J lost 3 bases, with 15 bases between them.